The text below deals with one TCR beta chain. The sample comes from a study of CD4 and CD8 cells across lung adenocarcinoma regions. TCRdb reanalysed the PCR reads using MiXCR and keeps one entry per CDR3 protein. The sample has 24,000 or so distinct CDR3 sequences; over 40% are singletons. The patients had localized lung adenocarcinoma, a non-small cell subtype. Germline V gene data show CDR1 as MNHEY and CDR2 as SVGEGT. The CDR3 has 16 residues. Unmatched junction bases numbered 18, after V lost 10 bases and J lost 3 bases. The sequence was collected from a male donor with lung adenocarcinoma. The CD4 and CD8 labels of this study may be unreliable. The sample taken for sequencing was CD4+ T cells from the center of a lung tumor. The genes are TRBV6-2 or TRBV6-3 and TRBJ2-7, with 7 bases aligning to TRBD2. The CDR3 protein is CAISPLIPGGRYEQYF. The DNA of the CDR3 is TGTGCCATTTCCCCCCTTATTCCGGGAGGTCGCTACGAGCAGTACTTC.